These 30 T cell receptor beta chains were sequenced from one sample in a study of T cells in Graves' hyperthyroidism and ophthalmopathy. Researchers took RNA transcripts and amplified the TCR beta CDR3 regions from them. Carried out on the TCR CDR3, a first-round RT-PCR used the HTBI primer set. TCRdb redid the calling of the multiplex PCR reads with MiXCR, one entry per CDR3 protein. The sample shows about 380,000 distinct CDR3 sequences, approximately 14% of them seen only once. The sample taken for sequencing was blood. The receptors originated from a woman aged 55-70 years with Graves' hyperthyroidism.

This clonotype was seen repeatedly, ten times or more. The CDR3 loop reads CASSPGWTEAFF. In nucleotides, the CDR3 is TGTGCCAGCAGCCCGGGGTGGACTGAAGCTTTCTTT. The chain combines TRBV12-3 or TRBV12-4 with TRBJ1-1, with unresolved D. The V gene lost 6 bases and the J gene lost 5 bases, with 10 bases spanning the gap. The CDR3 runs 12 residues.

This clonotype was seen ten or more times. The chain links TRBV7-9 to TRBJ2-7; no reliable D call. Looked up from germline, CDR1 is SEHNR and CDR2 is FQNEAQ (reference sequence). The CDR3 is 12 residues long. V was shortened by 5 bases and J by 2 bases, with 7 bases between the two germline ends. The CDR3 sequence: CASSQNPYEQYF. The DNA of the CDR3 is TGTGCCAGCAGCCAGAATCCCTACGAGCAGTACTTC.

This clonotype came up many times. The gene calls are TRBV7-2 and TRBJ2-1, with D possibly matching TRBD2 (5 bases). V lost 4 bases, J lost 9 bases, and 13 bases lay in between. The CDR3 totals 13 residues. Germline V gene lookup returns CDR1 SGHTA and CDR2 FQGNSA. The CDR3 here is CASSSFRGIEQFF. CDR3 DNA sequence: TGTGCCAGCAGCTCCTTCCGGGGAATTGAGCAGTTCTTC. Complete variable domain (other parts from reference TRBV7-2 and TRBJ2-1): GAGVSQSPSNKVTEKGKDVELRCDPISGHTALYWYRQSLGQGLEFLIYFQGNSAPDKSGLPSDRFSAERTGGSVSTLTIQRTQQEDSAVYLCASSSFRGIEQFFGPGTRLTVL.

This chain uses TRBV3-1 with TRBJ2-3; tentative D call: TRBD1 (6 bases). The CDR3 has 15 residues. Germline CDR1 is LGHDT and CDR2 is YNNKEL (reference sequence). V dropped 3 bases and J dropped 4 bases, with 14 bases sitting between them. The CDR3 region has the DNA TGTGCCAGCAGCCAGGGGGCTACGTCAGCAGATACGCAGTATTTT. It yields the protein CASSQGATSADTQYF.

The sample holds many counts of this clonotype. This sequence joins TRBV3-1 and TRBJ2-5; 9 nucleotides line up with TRBD1. CDR3 length: 19 amino acids. CDR1 and CDR2 (germline): LGHDT, YNNKEL (reference sequence). The junction had 15 bases not matched to a gene; V was cut back by 3 bases and J by 1 base. The CDR3 DNA sequence: TGTGCCAGCAGCCAGGACCTCTCCTGGACAGGGGATCCCCAAGAGACCCAGTACTTC. Translation gives CASSQDLSWTGDPQETQYF.

The chain carries TRBV19 and TRBJ2-1; 8 nucleotides match TRBD2. V shed 7 bases, J shed 5 bases, and the junction held 4 bases outside the gene matches. This CDR3 has 13 amino acids. Germline V gene sequence: CDR1 LNHDA, CDR2 SQIVND (reference sequence). CDR3 amino acids: CASNSGANNEQFF. The CDR3 DNA is TGTGCCAGTAATAGCGGGGCGAACAATGAGCAGTTCTTC.

By sample share, this clonotype is medium-sized. The rearrangement links TRBV11-2 to TRBJ2-4; perhaps TRBD1 as D (6 bases). The CDR3 has 13 amino acids. Trimming stripped 3 bases from V and 6 bases from J, with 9 bases between. The germline V gene has CDR1 SGHAT and CDR2 FQNNGV. For the CDR3, the DNA is TGTGCCAGCAGCTTCCAACAGGGAAACATTCAGTACTTC. This encodes CASSFQQGNIQYF.

This clonotype was recorded at least ten times. This chain joins TRBV20-1 and TRBJ2-1; TRBD2 aligns across 8 bases. The CDR3 runs 15 residues. CDR1 is DFQATT, CDR2 SNEGSKA, per germline (reference sequence). The V segment lost 0 bases and the J segment 9 bases; nucleotides outside the gene matches: 10. In DNA, the CDR3 is TGCAGTGCTAGAGAAGCGGGGGCCCCTTCCAGTGAGCAGTTCTTC. It is translated as CSAREAGAPSSEQFF.

This clonotype has at least ten counts. The chain has TRBV11-2 and TRBJ2-3; a weak D match, TRBD1 (6 bases). Germline V gene sequence: CDR1 SGHAT, CDR2 FQNNGV. The V and J ends lost 1 base and 3 bases respectively, with 8 bases between them. The CDR3 covers 14 residues. This CDR3 reads CASSLVQGTDTQYF. For the CDR3, the DNA is TGTGCCAGCAGCTTAGTACAGGGTACAGATACGCAGTATTTT.

The chain recombines TRBV6-4 with TRBJ2-3, with D perhaps given as TRBD1 or TRBD2 (5 bases each). V was shortened by 4 bases and J by 1 base, with 12 bases between the two germline ends. The germline CDR1 and CDR2 sequences are MRHNA and SNTAGT. CDR3 length equals 15 residues. The CDR3 DNA reads TGTGCCAGCAGTGCTGGAAAGGGACGCACAGATACGCAGTATTTT. Translated, it gives CASSAGKGRTDTQYF.

This clonotype was detected ten times or more. The chain couples TRBV20-1 to TRBJ2-1, with 9 positions matching TRBD2. Trimming took 1 base from V and 6 from J; bases not matched to a gene: 7. Germline loops: CDR1 DFQATT, CDR2 SNEGSKA (reference sequence). The CDR3 totals 15 residues. The CDR3 DNA reads TGCAGTGCTAGAGGGGGGACTAGCCTCGCCAATGAGCAGTTCTTC. It yields the protein CSARGGTSLANEQFF.

The V gene is TRBV7-3, the J gene TRBJ2-2, with 8 bases matching TRBD1. V lost 3 bases and J lost 3; bases outside the gene matches: 3. The CDR3 spans 15 residues. Germline CDR1 is SGHTA and CDR2 is FQGTGA. The CDR3 loop is CASSFQGADTGELFF. CDR3 DNA sequence: TGTGCCAGCAGCTTCCAGGGGGCGGACACCGGGGAGCTGTTTTTT.

This clonotype was observed a few times. The rearrangement uses TRBV6-1 and TRBJ1-4, with TRBD1 as a possible D gene (5 bases). Trimming left V 8 bases short and J 7 bases short, with 17 bases between. The CDR3 contains 14 residues. The germline CDR1 and CDR2 sequences are MNHNS and SASEGT. CDR3 in amino acids: CASGKRGTGEKLFF. DNA for the CDR3: TGTGCCAGCGGCAAACGGGGGACCGGTGAAAAACTGTTTTTT.

This chain connects TRBV29-1 to TRBJ1-4; D unclear. V was shortened by 4 bases and J by 2 bases, with 5 bases between the two germline ends. The CDR3 loop spans 12 amino acids. Per the germline V gene, CDR1 is SQVTM and CDR2 is ANQGSEA. The CDR3 DNA follows: TGCAGCGTTGGACGGACTAATGAAAAACTGTTTTTT. Translation: CSVGRTNEKLFF.

This clonotype was found many times. This chain links TRBV3-1 with TRBJ2-3; weak D call: TRBD2 (5 bases). Germline CDR1 LGHDT, CDR2 YNNKEL (reference sequence). The CDR3 totals 14 residues. V gave up 4 bases and J gave up 2 bases, with 10 bases separating them. This chain's CDR3 is CASSRGGPTDTQYF. CDR3 DNA: TGTGCCAGCAGCCGAGGAGGTCCCACAGATACGCAGTATTTT.

In its sample, this clonotype was seen a few times. V gene TRBV29-1 combines with J gene TRBJ2-1; TRBD1 agrees at 8 bases. CDR3 length: 13 amino acids. V trimming: 7 bases; J trimming: 9 bases; junction bases outside the gene matches: 11. Germline CDR1 is SQVTM and CDR2 is ANQGSEA. The CDR3 DNA reads as TGCAGCGGGACGACTAGGACAGGGAGTGAGCAGTTCTTC. Translated: CSGTTRTGSEQFF.

This clonotype appeared many times. The rearrangement links TRBV28 to TRBJ2-1; no firm D call. The CDR3 length is 17 residues. Trimming took 3 bases from V and 0 from J, leaving 15 bases between them. From germline, CDR1 is MDHEN and CDR2 SYDVKM. In nucleotides, the CDR3 is TGTGCCAGCAGTTTCCCCCTAAGTTCCGGCTCCTACAATGAGCAGTTCTTC. Protein: CASSFPLSSGSYNEQFF.

This clonotype was counted at least ten times. The chain combines TRBV2 with TRBJ2-5; D ambiguous. The germline V and J ends were trimmed by 7 bases and 5 bases, with 14 bases remaining between them. The CDR3 length is 13 residues. CDR1 and CDR2 from the germline V gene are SNHLY and FYNNEI. CDR3 loop: CASTQRMGETQYF. The CDR3 nucleotides are TGTGCCAGCACCCAACGGATGGGGGAGACCCAGTACTTC.

This clonotype was seen many times. Relative to the germline gene, one junction end is altered; a read error may explain this. The rearrangement links TRBV5-1 to TRBJ2-3; no reliable D call. Germline assignment: CDR1 SGHRS and CDR2 YFSETQ. The CDR3 contains 12 residues. CDR3: CASSSYTDTQYF. The CDR3 nucleotides are TGTGCCAGCAGCTCCTATACAGATACGCAGTATTTT.

This clonotype came up a few times. This chain connects TRBV5-1 to TRBJ2-5; 8 nucleotides align to TRBD2. CDR3 size: 14 residues. Germline V gives CDR1 SGHRS, CDR2 YFSETQ. The ends lost 4 bases at V and 5 bases at J; junction bases unmatched: 7. CDR3 nucleotide sequence: TGCGCCAGCAGCATACAGACTAGCGCCGAGACCCAGTACTTC. Protein sequence: CASSIQTSAETQYF. The whole variable domain, filled in from reference TRBV5-1 and TRBJ2-5, reads KAGVTQTPRYLIKTRGQQVTLSCSPISGHRSVSWYQQTPGQGLQFLFEYFSETQRNKGNFPGRFSGRQFSNSRSEMNVSTLELGDSALYLCASSIQTSAETQYFGPGTRLLVL.

This clonotype was counted ten times or more. The genes are TRBV11-2 and TRBJ2-1, with 11 positions matching TRBD2. V trimming: 3 bases; J trimming: 2 bases; junction bases outside the gene matches: 3. CDR1 is SGHAT and CDR2 is FQNNGV in the germline V gene. The CDR3 spans 16 residues. CDR3 region: CASSFSSGRTYNEQFF. In nucleotides, the CDR3 is TGTGCCAGCAGCTTTTCTAGCGGGAGGACCTACAATGAGCAGTTCTTC.

As concerns this clonotype: One junction end does not reproduce the germline sequence, and a read error may be involved. J is TRBJ1-3 and V is TRBV28, with 8 bases identical to TRBD1. This CDR3 is built from 11 residues. Germline-derived CDR1 and CDR2 are MDHEN and SYDVKM. CDR3 coding DNA: TGTGCCAGCAGTTCCTGGGACAGGAGGGATTTT. Encoded protein: CASSSWDRRDF. The full variable domain, completed using reference TRBV28 and TRBJ1-3, is DVKVTQSSRYLVKRTGEKVFLECVQDMDHENMFWYRQDPGLGLRLIYFSYDVKMKEKGDIPEGYSVSREKKERFSLILESASTNQTSMYLCASSSWDRRDFGEGSWLTVV.

This clonotype was counted at least ten times. This chain joins TRBV12-3 or TRBV12-4 and TRBJ2-1, with a possible D match to TRBD2 (5 bases). CDR3 size: 17 residues. V was shortened by 5 bases and J by 0 bases, with 17 bases between the two germline ends. As DNA, the CDR3 is TGTGCCAGCAGTCTTACGATAATAACTAGCTCCTACAATGAGCAGTTCTTC. This sequence encodes CASSLTIITSSYNEQFF.

The table lists this clonotype with many counts. The chain links TRBV19 to TRBJ1-1; TRBD1 agrees at 10 bases. This CDR3 region has 17 residues. Germline CDR1 and CDR2: LNHDA and SQIVND (reference sequence). Trimming cost V 6 bases and J 3 bases; bases outside gene matches: 13. The CDR3 region is CASSRGRQGAADTEAFF. In DNA form, the CDR3 reads TGTGCCAGTAGCCGGGGGCGACAGGGGGCGGCGGACACTGAAGCTTTCTTT.

This clonotype was seen repeatedly, ten times or more. The genes are TRBV3-1 and TRBJ2-7; 9 positions agree with TRBD2. Trimming cost V 4 bases and J 0 bases; bases outside gene matches: 7. The CDR3 is 16 amino acids. CDR1 is LGHDT, CDR2 YNNKEL, per germline (reference sequence). As DNA, the CDR3 is TGTGCCAGCAGCCCGAATCTAGCGGGGAGCTCCTACGAGCAGTACTTC. Protein: CASSPNLAGSSYEQYF.

Concerning this clonotype: The junction departs from the called germline gene at one end, perhaps through a read error. This chain links TRBV29-1 with TRBJ2-5; 9 bases line up with TRBD2. The CDR3 runs to 18 residues. Germline CDR1 SQVTM, CDR2 ANQGSEA. CDR3 in DNA: TGCAGCGTTGAAGATAGTCCTTATAGCGGGAGATATTCAGAGACCCAGTGCTTC. It translates to CSVEDSPYSGRYSETQCF.

Written as DNA, the CDR3 is TGCAGCGTTGCAGCCGGAGATACGCAGTATTTT. This codes for CSVAAGDTQYF. The gene calls are TRBV29-1 and TRBJ2-3; D not resolved. CDR3 length: 11 residues. Germline V gives CDR1 SQVTM, CDR2 ANQGSEA. V lost 4 bases, J lost 5 bases, and 7 bases lay in between.

The V and J genes are TRBV19 and TRBJ2-7; 7 bases map to TRBD1. The CDR3 has 15 amino acids. After removal of 3 bases from V and 2 bases from J, the junction contained 7 bases not matched to a gene. Germline CDR1 is LNHDA and CDR2 is SQIVND (reference sequence). The CDR3 nucleotides are TGTGCCAGTAGTATTTTTCCGGGACAGCCCTACGAGCAGTACTTC. Translation: CASSIFPGQPYEQYF.

This clonotype was counted at least ten times. V usage is TRBV30 and J usage is TRBJ2-3; D unresolved. The CDR3 is 13 amino acids. V shed 0 bases and J shed 6 bases, with 10 bases lying between them. The germline CDR1 and CDR2 sequences are GTSNPN and SVGIG (reference sequence). Here the CDR3 reads CAWSVRNWDTQYF. CDR3 nucleotides: TGTGCCTGGAGTGTACGTAACTGGGATACGCAGTATTTT. The full variable domain, rest sourced from reference TRBV30 and TRBJ2-3, is SQTIHQWPATLVQPVGSPLSLECTVEGTSNPNLYWYRQAAGRGLQLLFYSVGIGQISSEVPQNLSASRPQDRQFILSSKKLLLSDSGFYLCAWSVRNWDTQYFGPGTRLTVL.

The rearrangement links TRBV6-2 or TRBV6-3 to TRBJ1-5; D remains ambiguous. CDR3 length: 14 residues. Trimming took off 2 bases at V and 7 bases at J, with 12 bases between the two ends. The germline CDR1 and CDR2 sequences are MNHEY and SVGEGT. The CDR3 sequence: CASSYGSEGQPQHF. The CDR3 DNA is TGTGCCAGCAGTTACGGGTCGGAAGGGCAGCCCCAGCATTTT.